The 24 T cell receptor beta chains given below trace back to one sample, sequenced in a study of blood T cell repertoires in COVID-19. Generated by immunoSEQ multiplex PCR, the TCRdb table keeps only in-frame clones and is missing some. The data show roughly 230,000 clones, with roughly 80% seen just once and 6% to 9.5% held by the top ten. The specimen was peripheral blood. The receptors come from a woman aged 45-59 years with acute or convalescent COVID-19.

J is TRBJ1-6 and V is TRBV2, with D unresolved. Germline lookup yields CDR1 SNHLY and CDR2 FYNNEI. V lost 3 bases, J lost 4 bases, and 4 bases lay in between. The length of the CDR3 is 13 residues. The CDR3 bases are TGTGCCAGCAGTGAGGAGTATAATTCACCCCTCCACTTT. Translation gives CASSEEYNSPLHF.

This clone was picked up one time. The chain recombines TRBV5-4 with TRBJ2-7; 8 bases fit TRBD2. CDR3 length: 14 residues. V lost 2 bases and J lost 2; bases outside the gene matches: 3. CDR1 is SGHNT, CDR2 YYREEE, per germline (reference sequence). The CDR3 is CASSFGGGPYEQYF. The CDR3 DNA reads as TGTGCCAGCAGCTTCGGGGGGGGCCCCTACGAGCAGTACTTC. Drawing the rest from reference TRBV5-4 and TRBJ2-7, the complete variable domain is ETGVTQSPTHLIKTRGQQVTLRCSSQSGHNTVSWYQQALGQGPQFIFQYYREEENGRGNFPPRFSGLQFPNYSSELNVNALELDDSALYLCASSFGGGPYEQYFGPGTRLTVT.

This clone came up once. The chain uses TRBV7-9 and TRBJ2-5, with 9 positions matching TRBD1. The V gene end was trimmed by 4 bases and the J gene end by 5 bases; junction bases not matched to a gene: 8. CDR1 is SEHNR, CDR2 FQNEAQ, per germline (reference sequence). The CDR3 runs 15 residues. CDR3 in DNA: TGTGCCAGCAGCTGGGGACAGGGCTCCCTTGAGACCCAGTACTTC. Translated, it gives CASSWGQGSLETQYF.

The gene calls are TRBV29-1 and TRBJ2-7, with D maybe TRBD1 (6 bases). Trimming cost V 0 bases and J 4 bases, with 10 bases left between them. This CDR3 region has 13 residues. Germline lookup yields CDR1 SQVTM and CDR2 ANQGSEA. CDR3 in DNA: TGCAGCGTTGAAGAAAGGGGGAAGTACGAGCAGTACTTC. It specifies CSVEERGKYEQYF.

The genes are TRBV3-1 (or the pseudogene TRBV3-2) and TRBJ1-5, with a tentative D call TRBD1 (6 bases). CDR3 size: 17 residues. Germline V gene lookup returns CDR1 LGHDT and CDR2 YNNKEL (reference sequence). V lost 7 bases and J 3 bases, leaving 22 bases between the germline ends. The CDR3 sequence is CASTALMGAPYNQPQHF. CDR3 nucleotides: TGTGCCAGCACCGCACTAATGGGGGCTCCTTACAATCAGCCCCAGCATTTT.

V is TRBV28 and J is TRBJ2-1; 7 nucleotides agree with TRBD1. The ends lost 5 bases at V and 4 bases at J; junction bases unmatched: 5. The CDR3 runs 14 residues. From germline, CDR1 is MDHEN and CDR2 SYDVKM. As DNA, the CDR3 is TGTGCCAGCAGTGGGACAGATTTATACAATGAGCAGTTCTTC. It is translated as CASSGTDLYNEQFF.

This clone was seen repeatedly, ten times or more. The chain employs TRBV9 and TRBJ2-7; D remains ambiguous. In germline, CDR1 is SGDLS, CDR2 YYNGEE. The CDR3 runs to 13 residues. The ends were cut back, 4 bases at V and 6 bases at J, with 14 bases in the middle. The CDR3 here is CASSSAGFGEQYF. CDR3 coding DNA: TGTGCCAGCAGCTCCGCCGGGTTTGGCGAGCAGTACTTC.

The chain uses TRBV7-2 and TRBJ2-1; 12 bases line up with TRBD1. V shed 5 bases and J 6 bases; nucleotides not matched to a gene: 2. Germline V CDR1 and CDR2: SGHTA, FQGNSA. This CDR3 comprises 14 residues. CDR3: CASSRDRGPNEQFF. The CDR3 nucleotides read TGTGCCAGCAGCCGGGACAGGGGGCCCAATGAGCAGTTCTTC.

The chain couples TRBV28 to TRBJ2-1; 7 positions match TRBD1. Trimming at V came to 2 bases and at J to 8 bases, leaving 12 bases not matched to a gene. The CDR3 has 16 amino acids. The V gene's germline CDR1 is MDHEN and CDR2 SYDVKM. The CDR3 nucleotides read TGTGCCAGCAGTTTACTCCCGGGACAGACCTGGGATGAGCAGTTCTTC. This gives the protein CASSLLPGQTWDEQFF.

The gene calls are TRBV11-2 and TRBJ2-3, with D uncertain. Germline CDR1 SGHAT, CDR2 FQNNGV. Trimming took 3 bases from V and 0 from J, leaving 7 bases between them. The CDR3 runs 14 residues. CDR3 DNA: TGTGCCAGCAGCTTTCAACTAAGCACAGATACGCAGTATTTT. This codes for CASSFQLSTDTQYF.

V is TRBV7-2 and J is TRBJ2-5, with a possible D match to TRBD1 (5 bases). CDR1 is SGHTA, CDR2 FQGNSA, per germline. This CDR3 spans 15 amino acids. V lost 6 bases to trimming and J lost 1 base, with 15 bases between them. CDR3 in amino acids: CASSHQKGSQETQYF. In DNA, the CDR3 is TGTGCCAGCAGTCATCAAAAGGGGTCCCAAGAGACCCAGTACTTC.

The chain carries TRBV11-2 and TRBJ2-5, with TRBD2 as a possible D gene (5 bases). From germline, CDR1 is SGHAT and CDR2 FQNNGV. The V gene lost 4 bases and the J gene lost 5 bases, with 17 bases spanning the gap. The CDR3 is 15 residues long. This CDR3 reads CASSYNSLGIETQYF. The CDR3, as DNA: TGTGCCAGCAGCTACAACTCACTCGGGATCGAGACCCAGTACTTC.

The chain combines TRBV3-1 (or the pseudogene TRBV3-2) with TRBJ2-1; 9 bases map to TRBD2. There are 19 residues in the CDR3. V lost 1 base to trimming and J lost 5 bases; unmatched junction nucleotides: 15. CDR1 LGHDT and CDR2 YNNKEL come from the germline V gene (reference sequence). The CDR3 coding sequence is TGTGCCAGCAGCCAAGTATTAGCGGGGGCCGACACCGACAACAATGAGCAGTTCTTC. Translating gives CASSQVLAGADTDNNEQFF.

The genes are TRBV15 and TRBJ2-1; 9 bases map to TRBD2. Trimming at V came to 0 bases and at J to 2 bases, leaving 2 bases not matched to a gene. CDR3 length: 16 residues. CDR1 LNHNV and CDR2 YYDKDF come from the germline V gene (reference sequence). The CDR3 here is CATSRDSSGTYNEQFF. The CDR3 coding sequence is TGTGCCACCAGCAGAGATTCTAGCGGGACCTACAATGAGCAGTTCTTC.

CDR3 nucleotide sequence: TGCGCCAGCAGCTTGGCCCCGCGACAGGGAAATGAAAAACTGTTTTTT. This codes for CASSLAPRQGNEKLFF. The chain carries TRBV5-1 and TRBJ1-4, with 7 bases identical to TRBD1. CDR1 and CDR2 (germline): SGHRS, YFSETQ. CDR3 length: 16 residues. V was pared by 0 bases and J by 5 bases, with 7 bases of the junction left unmatched. The full variable domain, in which reference TRBV5-1 and TRBJ1-4 provide the parts outside the CDR3, is KAGVTQTPRYLIKTRGQQVTLSCSPISGHRSVSWYQQTPGQGLQFLFEYFSETQRNKGNFPGRFSGRQFSNSRSEMNVSTLELGDSALYLCASSLAPRQGNEKLFFGSGTQLSVL.

The table lists this clone with a count of one. V usage is TRBV28 and J usage is TRBJ1-2; D unresolved. The V end was cut by 7 bases, the J end by 13 bases, with 19 bases between. The CDR3 extends over 12 amino acids. Germline assignment: CDR1 MDHEN and CDR2 SYDVKM. For the CDR3, the DNA is TGTGCCAGCACCCAATTCGGGAGGGCGTTCACCTTC. It yields the protein CASTQFGRAFTF.

The chain combines TRBV4-1 with TRBJ1-1; D might be TRBD1 (6 bases). Germline CDR1 is MGHRA and CDR2 is YSYEKL. Trimming took 1 base from V and 0 from J, leaving 9 bases between them. This CDR3 contains 15 residues. CDR3 nucleotides: TGCGCCAGCAGCCAAGGAGGGGGAATGAACACTGAAGCTTTCTTT. Encoded protein: CASSQGGGMNTEAFF.

The genes are TRBV20-1 and TRBJ1-5, with D maybe TRBD1 (5 bases). The germline gives CDR1 DFQATT, CDR2 SNEGSKA (reference sequence). Trimming shortened V by 1 base and J by 16 bases, and 14 bases separated the two germline ends. This CDR3 has 11 amino acids. The CDR3: CSARAPGSDHF. In DNA form, the CDR3 reads TGCAGTGCTAGAGCCCCAGGGTCGGATCATTTT.

The gene calls are TRBV19 and TRBJ1-2; no clear D gene. Germline CDR1 and CDR2: LNHDA and SQIVND (reference sequence). V lost 6 bases and J lost 7, with 12 bases in between. The CDR3 loop spans 12 amino acids. CDR3 nucleotides: TGTGCCAGTAGGGCCCCAGAATCTGGCTACACCTTC. Translation: CASRAPESGYTF.

The V and J genes are TRBV23-1 and TRBJ2-1; 9 bases align to TRBD1. TRBV23-1 is recorded as an ORF, its role being uncertain. J gave up 7 bases and V 1 base, and 5 bases lay outside the gene matches. The CDR3 length is 15 residues. The CDR3 spells CASSQWDRDSNEQFF. The CDR3 DNA reads TGCGCCAGCAGTCAATGGGACAGGGATTCGAATGAGCAGTTCTTC.

The rearrangement uses TRBV19 and TRBJ2-5, with D possibly matching TRBD2 (5 bases). Germline V gene data show CDR1 as LNHDA and CDR2 as SQIVND (reference sequence). The germline V and J ends were trimmed by 2 bases and 1 base, with 11 bases remaining between them. The length of the CDR3 is 15 residues. CDR3 bases: TGTGCCAGTAGTATAAATGCCGGGGTCCAAGAGACCCAGTACTTC. It is translated as CASSINAGVQETQYF.

The rearrangement links TRBV3-1 (or the pseudogene TRBV3-2) to TRBJ2-1, with 8 positions matching TRBD2. The germline CDR1 and CDR2 sequences are LGHDT and YNNKEL (reference sequence). CDR3 length equals 14 residues. Trimming cost V 0 bases and J 6 bases; bases outside gene matches: 1. The CDR3 nucleotides read TGTGCCAGCAGCCAAGAGGGGACTAGCAATGAGCAGTTCTTC. It yields the protein CASSQEGTSNEQFF.

This clone was detected once. The V gene is TRBV3-1 (or the pseudogene TRBV3-2), the J gene TRBJ1-1, with 7 bases identical to TRBD1. There are 14 residues in the CDR3. In germline, CDR1 is LGHDT, CDR2 YNNKEL (reference sequence). The V and J ends lost 4 bases and 6 bases, in that order; junction bases with no gene match: 8. Here the CDR3 reads CASSPRQGSSEAFF. The CDR3, as DNA: TGTGCCAGCAGCCCAAGACAGGGAAGCTCTGAAGCTTTCTTT.

This rearrangement joins TRBV20-1 to TRBJ2-7; D possibly corresponds to TRBD2 (5 bases). CDR1 DFQATT and CDR2 SNEGSKA come from the germline V gene (reference sequence). Trimming left V 6 bases short and J 3 bases short, with 9 bases between. This CDR3 has 11 amino acids. CDR3 bases: TGCAGTGCAGGAGGAGGCTACGAGCAGTACTTC. Translated: CSAGGGYEQYF.